This TCR beta chain was identified in a study of cytomegalovirus exposure and HLA in healthy donors. In the case of this clone: What it binds is not known.

The PCR used 60 Vbeta and 13 Jbeta primers. This table comes from immunoSEQ multiplex PCR, and its TCRdb copy is limited to in-frame clones, with some not included. The table includes 180,000 or so clones, approximately 73% detected once. General study findings and limits: Rarity held for most TCR sequences, but there were some public TCRs that occurred in many donors. According to the study, 160 or so TCR beta chains were cytomegalovirus-associated. In a later analysis, specific HLA alleles were associated with 15,000 to 20,000 TCR beta sequences at a 0.05 false discovery rate.

The TCR originated in a woman in her 30s in good health and CMV-seropositive. The sample consisted of PBMCs.

The chain's CDR3 is CASSQELAGGLETQYF. The DNA for the CDR3 is TGCGCCAGCAGCCAAGAGTTAGCGGGGGGGCTCGAGACCCAGTACTTC. The chain combines TRBV4-1 with TRBJ2-5, with 11 positions matching TRBD2. The V gene's germline CDR1 is MGHRA and CDR2 YSYEKL. Trimming removed 0 bases from V and 5 bases from J; junction bases left unmatched: 5. The CDR3 has 16 residues.